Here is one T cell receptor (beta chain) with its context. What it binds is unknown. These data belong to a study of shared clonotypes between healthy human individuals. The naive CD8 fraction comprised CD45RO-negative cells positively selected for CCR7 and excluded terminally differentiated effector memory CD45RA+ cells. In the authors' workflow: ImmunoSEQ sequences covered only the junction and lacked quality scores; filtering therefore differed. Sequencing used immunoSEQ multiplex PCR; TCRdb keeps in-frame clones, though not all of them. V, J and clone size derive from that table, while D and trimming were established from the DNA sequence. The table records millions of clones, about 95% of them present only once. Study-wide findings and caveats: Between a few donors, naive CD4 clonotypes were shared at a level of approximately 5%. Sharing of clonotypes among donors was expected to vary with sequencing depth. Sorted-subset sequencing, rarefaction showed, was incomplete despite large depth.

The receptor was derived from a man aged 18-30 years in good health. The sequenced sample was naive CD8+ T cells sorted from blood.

The chain's CDR3 is CASSYGTSSYEQYF. DNA of the CDR3: TGTGCCAGCAGTTACGGGACTAGCAGCTACGAGCAGTACTTC. This chain joins TRBV6-6 and TRBJ2-7; 9 bases map to TRBD2. Germline CDR1 is MNHNY and CDR2 is SVGAGI (reference sequence). The CDR3 consists of 14 residues. Trimming took 2 bases from V and 3 from J; bases not matched to a gene: 2.